The 17 T cell receptor beta chains below all came from one sample that was sequenced in a study of blood T cell repertoires in COVID-19. Libraries were prepared by immunoSEQ multiplex PCR; TCRdb keeps only in-frame clonotypes and omits some of them. The table has about 430,000 clones, approximately 91% seen once; the top ten hold 1.4%. Specimen: PBMCs or T cells enriched from blood (not recorded which). Source of these receptors: a young woman who had been exposed to COVID-19.

The V gene is TRBV27, the J gene TRBJ1-6; 8 positions agree with TRBD1. With 4 bases clipped from V and 6 bases from J, the junction kept 5 bases outside the gene matches. Germline V gives CDR1 MNHEY, CDR2 SMNVEV (reference sequence). The CDR3 runs to 15 residues. The CDR3: CASSSQGAINSPLHF. The CDR3 nucleotides read TGTGCCAGCAGTTCCCAGGGGGCAATTAATTCACCCCTCCACTTT.

The V gene is TRBV7-9, the J gene TRBJ2-7, with D perhaps matching TRBD1 (6 bases). Germline values: CDR1 SEHNR, CDR2 FQNEAQ (reference sequence). This CDR3 is 14 amino acids long. V was pared by 5 bases and J by 2 bases, with 13 bases between. CDR3 coding DNA: TGTGCCAGCAGCGGTAGACAGGCGACCTACGAGCAGTACTTC. Its translation: CASSGRQATYEQYF.

The rearrangement uses TRBV11-2 and TRBJ1-2; D may be TRBD1 (6 bases). This CDR3 comprises 14 residues. Germline V gene sequence: CDR1 SGHAT, CDR2 FQNNGV. V was shortened by 4 bases and J by 7 bases, with 16 bases between the two germline ends. The CDR3 region is CASSSQGSLTGYTF. The CDR3 coding sequence is TGTGCCAGCAGCTCCCAGGGGTCCCTGACTGGCTACACCTTC.

The chain links TRBV28 to TRBJ1-5; TRBD1 agrees at 8 bases. Germline loops: CDR1 MDHEN, CDR2 SYDVKM. V shed 6 bases, J shed 3 bases, and the junction held 7 bases outside the gene matches. The CDR3 totals 15 residues. CDR3 in DNA: TGTGCCAGCAGCCTCAGGGGGCTCCTCAATCAGCCCCAGCATTTT. Translating it yields CASSLRGLLNQPQHF. The entire variable domain, with the rest obtained from reference TRBV28 and TRBJ1-5, is as follows: DVKVTQSSRYLVKRTGEKVFLECVQDMDHENMFWYRQDPGLGLRLIYFSYDVKMKEKGDIPEGYSVSREKKERFSLILESASTNQTSMYLCASSLRGLLNQPQHFGDGTRLSIL.

The chain recombines TRBV6-5 with TRBJ2-7; TRBD2 aligns across 8 bases. V lost 0 bases and J lost 3; bases outside the gene matches: 1. The CDR3 runs 14 residues. Germline CDR1 reads MNHEY; CDR2 reads SVGAGI. CDR3 residues: CASSYSRGDYEQYF. In DNA form, the CDR3 reads TGTGCCAGCAGTTACTCGCGGGGGGACTACGAGCAGTACTTC.

The sample holds a few counts of this clone. This rearrangement joins TRBV24-1 to TRBJ1-1, with D tentatively TRBD1 (5 bases). The CDR3 sequence is 14 residues long. From germline, CDR1 is KGHDR and CDR2 SFDVKD. Trimming took off 3 bases at V and 2 bases at J, with 9 bases between the two ends. The CDR3 here is CATSDGATNTEAFF. CDR3 sequence (DNA): TGTGCCACCAGTGATGGGGCCACTAACACTGAAGCTTTCTTT.

The CDR3 sequence is CASSSPRDRDNEQYF. The CDR3, as DNA: TGCGCCAGCAGCTCACCCCGGGACAGGGATAACGAGCAGTACTTC. The rearrangement joins TRBV5-1 to TRBJ2-7; 9 bases are a match to TRBD1. The CDR3 loop spans 15 amino acids. Germline CDR1 reads SGHRS; CDR2 reads YFSETQ. J gave up 5 bases and V 3 bases, and 9 bases lay outside the gene matches.

This clone was seen a single time. This rearrangement joins TRBV4-3 to TRBJ1-2; D remains ambiguous. V shed 3 bases and J shed 2 bases, with 10 bases lying between them. The germline V gene encodes CDR1 LGHNA and CDR2 YSLEER. The CDR3 sequence is 14 residues long. CDR3 sequence (DNA): TGCGCCAGCAGCCAGAACTCCGGGAACTATGGCTACACCTTC. Residues: CASSQNSGNYGYTF.

The V call is TRBV28, the J call TRBJ2-7, with D perhaps matching TRBD1 (6 bases). V lost 7 bases, J lost 3 bases, and 16 bases lay in between. From germline, CDR1 is MDHEN and CDR2 SYDVKM. CDR3 length equals 14 residues. CDR3 sequence: CASKNTGIYYEQYF. In DNA, the CDR3 is TGTGCCAGCAAAAATACAGGGATCTACTACGAGCAGTACTTC.

This clone is a singleton in its sample. The rearrangement joins TRBV29-1 to TRBJ2-3, with D possibly being TRBD1 (6 bases). Trimming left V 2 bases short and J 9 bases short, with 12 bases between. The germline V gene has CDR1 SQVTM and CDR2 ANQGSEA. The CDR3 sequence is 12 residues long. CDR3 DNA: TGCAGCGTTGAAAAGGGGGTTAGGACGCAGTATTTT. Translating gives CSVEKGVRTQYF.

The rearrangement joins TRBV2 to TRBJ1-2; 10 bases are a match to TRBD1. V lost 6 bases to trimming and J lost 2 bases; unmatched junction nucleotides: 6. CDR1 is SNHLY and CDR2 is FYNNEI in the germline V gene. This CDR3 has 15 residues. CDR3 loop: CASSARQGANYGYTF. In DNA form, the CDR3 reads TGTGCCAGCAGCGCGAGACAGGGGGCGAACTATGGCTACACCTTC.

The chain links TRBV7-9 to TRBJ2-3; 7 bases map to TRBD2. V lost 3 bases, J lost 5 bases, and 11 bases stayed unmatched. Germline V gene sequence: CDR1 SEHNR, CDR2 FQNEAQ (reference sequence). This CDR3 contains 16 residues. Written as DNA, the CDR3 is TGTGCCAGCAGCTTTCATCCCCGGGCTAGCGGAGATACGCAGTATTTT. This gives the protein CASSFHPRASGDTQYF.

The chain carries TRBV9 and TRBJ1-6; D gene uncertain. The CDR3 loop spans 15 amino acids. Germline lookup yields CDR1 SGDLS and CDR2 YYNGEE. V lost 0 bases, J lost 5 bases, and 9 bases lay in between. CDR3 loop: CASSVVATDNSPLHF. In DNA form, the CDR3 reads TGTGCCAGCAGCGTAGTAGCCACCGATAATTCACCCCTCCACTTT.

The rearrangement uses TRBV19 and TRBJ1-5; D perhaps matches TRBD1 (6 bases). V was clipped by 1 base and J by 7 bases, with 14 bases between them. The CDR3 sequence is 15 residues long. Germline CDR1 LNHDA, CDR2 SQIVND (reference sequence). In DNA, the CDR3 is TGTGCCAGTAGTATAGCCGCCCAGGGGAAGCAGCCCCAGCATTTT. This codes for CASSIAAQGKQPQHF.

The rearrangement joins TRBV5-4 to TRBJ1-2; 10 bases map to TRBD1. The trim removed 3 bases at V and 8 bases at J, leaving 13 bases unmatched. The CDR3 extends over 16 amino acids. Germline V lookup: CDR1 SGHNT, CDR2 YYREEE (reference sequence). CDR3 protein: CASSSSPGTGERGYTF. The CDR3 DNA is TGTGCCAGCAGCTCCTCCCCGGGGACAGGGGAGCGCGGCTACACCTTC.

The V call is TRBV29-1, the J call TRBJ2-1; 14 nucleotides align to TRBD2. Looked up from germline, CDR1 is SQVTM and CDR2 is ANQGSEA. The trim removed 4 bases at V and 0 bases at J, leaving 2 bases unmatched. The CDR3 totals 16 residues. CDR3 sequence: CSVAGTSGSSYNEQFF. The CDR3 DNA is TGCAGCGTTGCTGGGACTAGCGGGAGCTCCTACAATGAGCAGTTCTTC.

V is TRBV19 and J is TRBJ1-6; D not certain. The CDR3 runs 13 residues. V shed 3 bases and J shed 7 bases, with 7 bases lying between them. Looked up from germline, CDR1 is LNHDA and CDR2 is SQIVND (reference sequence). CDR3 sequence: CASSILNNSPLHF. DNA for the CDR3: TGTGCCAGTAGTATCCTAAACAATTCACCCCTCCACTTT.